Listed below are T cell receptor beta chains from one sample, sequenced in a study of blood T cell repertoires in COVID-19. Clones were sequenced by immunoSEQ multiplex PCR, and TCRdb holds only the in-frame ones, with some missing. Among about 430,000 clones listed, roughly 84% were seen once. The sample consisted of PBMCs or T cells enriched from blood (not recorded which). Receptors originate from a woman aged 18-35 years who had been exposed to COVID-19. CDR3s include the opening cysteine and the closing phenylalanine or tryptophan. Each record gives: V gene, J gene, clone size, D gene, CDR3 DNA, CDR3 protein. The D gene is left open where the match is weak. The listing skips clone size in some rows; elsewhere it reads once, few, many or a size class.

v_gene: TRBV7-2; j_gene: TRBJ1-2; abundance: NA; d_gene: NA; CDR3nt: TGTGCCAGCAGCTTGGGGGGATGGAGCTATGGCTACACCTTC; CDR3aa: CASSLGGWSYGYTF
v_gene: TRBV7-3; j_gene: TRBJ2-5; abundance: NA; d_gene: NA; CDR3nt: TGTGCCAGCAGCCCCCAAGGGGGGGCCCAAGAGACCCAGTACTTC; CDR3aa: CASSPQGGAQETQYF
v_gene: TRBV3-1/TRBV3-2; j_gene: TRBJ2-7; abundance: once; d_gene: TRBD2; CDR3nt: TGTGCCAGCAGCCGACAGACTAGCACCGAGCAGTACTTC; CDR3aa: CASSRQTSTEQYF
v_gene: TRBV11-1; j_gene: TRBJ2-7; abundance: NA; d_gene: NA; CDR3nt: TGTGCCAGCAGCTTAGGACTCCACGCTGCACTTGAGCAGTACTTC; CDR3aa: CASSLGLHAALEQYF
v_gene: TRBV19; j_gene: TRBJ1-5; abundance: NA; d_gene: NA; CDR3nt: TGTGCCAGTAGTATCAGACAGGCGAACAATCAGCCCCAGCATTTT; CDR3aa: CASSIRQANNQPQHF
v_gene: TRBV18; j_gene: TRBJ2-7; abundance: NA; d_gene: TRBD2; CDR3nt: TGTGCCAGCCAAGGCTTCGCGGGAGACTACGAGCAGTACTTC; CDR3aa: CASQGFAGDYEQYF
v_gene: TRBV4-1; j_gene: TRBJ2-2; abundance: NA; d_gene: NA; CDR3nt: TGCGCCAGCAGCCAGGCGGGGTTATTATCGAACACCGGGGAGCTGTTTTTT; CDR3aa: CASSQAGLLSNTGELFF
v_gene: TRBV19; j_gene: TRBJ2-7; abundance: NA; d_gene: NA; CDR3nt: TGTGCCAGTAGTATGAATCTTGGGGTCCATCGGGGCTACGAGCAGTACTTC; CDR3aa: CASSMNLGVHRGYEQYF
v_gene: TRBV5-1; j_gene: TRBJ1-4; abundance: NA; d_gene: TRBD1; CDR3nt: TGCGCCAGCAGCTCCGACAGGGCCACTAATGAAAAACTGTTTTTT; CDR3aa: CASSSDRATNEKLFF
v_gene: TRBV5-1; j_gene: TRBJ2-3; abundance: NA; d_gene: NA; CDR3nt: TGCGCCAGCATGAAAACAGGAGCTTCCACAGATACGCAGTATTTT; CDR3aa: CASMKTGASTDTQYF
v_gene: TRBV27; j_gene: TRBJ2-5; abundance: NA; d_gene: NA; CDR3nt: TGTGCCAGCAGCCTTGGACGGGGTGGACAAGAGACCCAGTACTTC; CDR3aa: CASSLGRGGQETQYF
v_gene: TRBV30; j_gene: TRBJ2-2; abundance: NA; d_gene: NA; CDR3nt: TGTGCCTGGAGTCTACAGGGGAACACCGGGGAGCTGTTTTTT; CDR3aa: CAWSLQGNTGELFF
v_gene: TRBV19; j_gene: TRBJ1-3; abundance: NA; d_gene: NA; CDR3nt: TGTGCCAGTAGTTCCCAGGGGTCCTCTGGAAACACCATATATTTT; CDR3aa: CASSSQGSSGNTIYF
v_gene: TRBV18; j_gene: TRBJ1-3; abundance: NA; d_gene: NA; CDR3nt: TGTGCCAGCTCTACAGGGCGGAGCAACACCATATATTTT; CDR3aa: CASSTGRSNTIYF
v_gene: TRBV12-3/TRBV12-4; j_gene: TRBJ1-3; abundance: NA; d_gene: TRBD1; CDR3nt: TGTGCCAGCATTACCAGGGGGAACACCATATATTTT; CDR3aa: CASITRGNTIYF
v_gene: TRBV5-4; j_gene: TRBJ2-7; abundance: NA; d_gene: NA; CDR3nt: TGTGCCAGCAGCTGGGGACATGCCAGCTCCTACGAGCAGTACTTC; CDR3aa: CASSWGHASSYEQYF
v_gene: TRBV14; j_gene: TRBJ2-3; abundance: NA; d_gene: NA; CDR3nt: TGTGCCAGCAGCCAAGTTCAGGACACAGATACGCAGTATTTT; CDR3aa: CASSQVQDTDTQYF
v_gene: TRBV30; j_gene: TRBJ2-7; abundance: NA; d_gene: NA; CDR3nt: TGTGCCTGGAGTCCAACTCCGTACGAGCAGTACTTC; CDR3aa: CAWSPTPYEQYF
v_gene: TRBV25-1; j_gene: TRBJ2-2; abundance: once; d_gene: TRBD2; CDR3nt: TGTGCCAGCAGGAGTAGCGGGAGGGGGACCGGGGAGCTGTTTTTT; CDR3aa: CASRSSGRGTGELFF
v_gene: TRBV7-3; j_gene: TRBJ2-1; abundance: NA; d_gene: NA; CDR3nt: TGTGCCAGCAGCGCGACAGGATCCTACAATGAGCAGTTCTTC; CDR3aa: CASSATGSYNEQFF
v_gene: TRBV11-2; j_gene: TRBJ2-2; abundance: NA; d_gene: NA; CDR3nt: TGTGCCAGCAGCTTAAGCCAGGGGCCAGGGGGGGAGCTGTTTTTT; CDR3aa: CASSLSQGPGGELFF
v_gene: TRBV4-3; j_gene: TRBJ2-5; abundance: NA; d_gene: TRBD2; CDR3nt: TGCGCCAGCAGCCAAGATCTTAGCGGGGCGGAGACCCAGTACTTC; CDR3aa: CASSQDLSGAETQYF
v_gene: TRBV28; j_gene: TRBJ1-5; abundance: NA; d_gene: NA; CDR3nt: TGTGCCAGCAGTTTACCTATTGGCGGGGGAGGGCAGCCCCAGCATTTT; CDR3aa: CASSLPIGGGGQPQHF
v_gene: TRBV19; j_gene: TRBJ1-2; abundance: NA; d_gene: NA; CDR3nt: TGTGCCAGTAGTATTCTAGGGGACTATGGCTACACCTTC; CDR3aa: CASSILGDYGYTF
v_gene: TRBV11-2; j_gene: TRBJ1-2; abundance: few; d_gene: NA; CDR3nt: TGTGCCAGCAGCTTAGGAGACAGGTCTGGAGGCTACACCTTC; CDR3aa: CASSLGDRSGGYTF
v_gene: TRBV18; j_gene: TRBJ1-2; abundance: NA; d_gene: NA; CDR3nt: TGTGCCAGCTCACCACTCGTTGAGGAGGGCTACACCTTC; CDR3aa: CASSPLVEEGYTF
v_gene: TRBV7-9; j_gene: TRBJ1-5; abundance: NA; d_gene: NA; CDR3nt: TGTGCCAGCAGCTTCGGGTCAAGCAATCAGCCCCAGCATTTT; CDR3aa: CASSFGSSNQPQHF
v_gene: TRBV5-1; j_gene: TRBJ2-5; abundance: NA; d_gene: TRBD1; CDR3nt: TGCGCCAGCAGCCCTACAGGACAGGGGCAAGAGACCCAGTACTTC; CDR3aa: CASSPTGQGQETQYF
v_gene: TRBV2; j_gene: TRBJ1-6; abundance: NA; d_gene: NA; CDR3nt: TGTGCCAGCAGGGCCGGACAGTCCTATAATTCACCCCTCCACTTT; CDR3aa: CASRAGQSYNSPLHF
v_gene: TRBV28; j_gene: TRBJ1-2; abundance: NA; d_gene: TRBD1; CDR3nt: TGTGCCAGCGCAGTAGCTCTCGGAGCTCGTTCTGACGGACAGGGTCGCGGCTACACCTTC; CDR3aa: CASAVALGARSDGQGRGYTF
v_gene: TRBV28; j_gene: TRBJ2-1; abundance: NA; d_gene: NA; CDR3nt: TGTGCCACCCGGGGGGCTACCGCTAAATTCTTC; CDR3aa: CATRGATAKFF
v_gene: TRBV18; j_gene: TRBJ2-7; abundance: NA; d_gene: NA; CDR3nt: TGTGCCAGCTCACCACCAGGGCCCCTCGGGAGAGGTAAGGAGCAGTACTTC; CDR3aa: CASSPPGPLGRGKEQYF
v_gene: TRBV19; j_gene: TRBJ2-3; abundance: NA; d_gene: TRBD2; CDR3nt: TGTGCCAGTAGTATAGGTGCCGGGGGGGCCGGAACAGATACGCAGTATTTT; CDR3aa: CASSIGAGGAGTDTQYF
v_gene: TRBV9; j_gene: TRBJ1-6; abundance: NA; d_gene: NA; CDR3nt: TGTGCCAGCAGCCCTACGGGCTCCTATAATTCACCCCTCCACTTT; CDR3aa: CASSPTGSYNSPLHF
v_gene: TRBV4-1; j_gene: TRBJ2-1; abundance: NA; d_gene: NA; CDR3nt: TGCGCCAGCAGCCCGAGCCCGACACCTTACAATGAGCAGTTCTTC; CDR3aa: CASSPSPTPYNEQFF
v_gene: TRBV27; j_gene: TRBJ2-1; abundance: NA; d_gene: NA; CDR3nt: TGTGCCAGCAGTTCCTCCGTAGTCCCCTACAATGAGCAGTTCTTC; CDR3aa: CASSSSVVPYNEQFF
v_gene: TRBV7-3; j_gene: TRBJ2-1; abundance: once; d_gene: TRBD2; CDR3nt: TGTGCCAGCAGCTTACGGACTAGCGGCAATGAGCAGTTCTTC; CDR3aa: CASSLRTSGNEQFF
v_gene: TRBV12-1; j_gene: TRBJ1-6; abundance: NA; d_gene: NA; CDR3nt: TGTGCCAGCAGCTTTCAACCCAGCTATAATTCACCCCTCCACTTT; CDR3aa: CASSFQPSYNSPLHF
v_gene: TRBV27; j_gene: TRBJ2-7; abundance: NA; d_gene: TRBD2; CDR3nt: TGTGCCAGCAGTCCAGGGACTAGCGGGATATACTACGAGCAGTACTTC; CDR3aa: CASSPGTSGIYYEQYF
v_gene: TRBV7-2; j_gene: TRBJ1-6; abundance: NA; d_gene: NA; CDR3nt: TGTGCCAGCAGCCCCCAAGGGGCAGGGCATAATTCACCCCTCCACTTT; CDR3aa: CASSPQGAGHNSPLHF
v_gene: TRBV7-2; j_gene: TRBJ2-3; abundance: NA; d_gene: TRBD2; CDR3nt: TGTGCCAGCAGCTGGACTAGCGGGAGCACAGATACGCAGTATTTT; CDR3aa: CASSWTSGSTDTQYF
v_gene: TRBV28; j_gene: TRBJ1-1; abundance: NA; d_gene: NA; CDR3nt: TGTGCCAGCAGTTTTGTTCAAAACACTGAAGCTTTCTTT; CDR3aa: CASSFVQNTEAFF
v_gene: TRBV10-2; j_gene: TRBJ2-1; abundance: NA; d_gene: TRBD1; CDR3nt: TGCGCCAGCAGTGCCGGTGTGGGACAGGGGTTCTCTCGTGAGCAGTTCTTC; CDR3aa: CASSAGVGQGFSREQFF
v_gene: TRBV2; j_gene: TRBJ2-1; abundance: NA; d_gene: TRBD2; CDR3nt: TGTGCCAGCAGAACCGGTGCGGGGGTTATTGAGCAGTTCTTC; CDR3aa: CASRTGAGVIEQFF
v_gene: TRBV3-1/TRBV3-2; j_gene: TRBJ2-2; abundance: NA; d_gene: TRBD2; CDR3nt: TGTGCCAGCAGCCAATTTCATAGCGGGGCGACGAACACCGGGGAGCTGTTTTTT; CDR3aa: CASSQFHSGATNTGELFF
v_gene: TRBV27; j_gene: TRBJ1-5; abundance: NA; d_gene: NA; CDR3nt: TGTGCCAGCTCTCTTCAGGGAAGCAATCAGCCCCAGCATTTT; CDR3aa: CASSLQGSNQPQHF
v_gene: TRBV7-2; j_gene: TRBJ1-3; abundance: NA; d_gene: TRBD1; CDR3nt: TGTGCCAGCAGCTCGGGACAGGCCTTCTCTGGAAACACCATATATTTT; CDR3aa: CASSSGQAFSGNTIYF
v_gene: TRBV10-3; j_gene: TRBJ2-4; abundance: NA; d_gene: NA; CDR3nt: TGTGCCATCAGTGGCACTGACCGGAGGGACCCTCAGTACTTC; CDR3aa: CAISGTDRRDPQYF
v_gene: TRBV18; j_gene: TRBJ1-1; abundance: NA; d_gene: TRBD1; CDR3nt: TGTGCCAGCTCACCAACCACCGTTCCCGGGACAGGGGGCACTGAAGCTTTCTTT; CDR3aa: CASSPTTVPGTGGTEAFF
v_gene: TRBV6-1; j_gene: TRBJ2-7; abundance: once; d_gene: NA; CDR3nt: TGTGCCAGCAGTGAAGAGGCGGAGACCTTCTACGAGCAGTACTTC; CDR3aa: CASSEEAETFYEQYF
v_gene: TRBV5-1; j_gene: TRBJ1-2; abundance: NA; d_gene: NA; CDR3nt: TGCGCCAGCAGCTTGGCGACAGGAGGAAACTATGGCTACACCTTC; CDR3aa: CASSLATGGNYGYTF
v_gene: TRBV3-1/TRBV3-2; j_gene: TRBJ1-5; abundance: NA; d_gene: NA; CDR3nt: TGTGCCAGCAGCCATTATCAGGACACCTATAGCAATCAGCCCCAGCATTTT; CDR3aa: CASSHYQDTYSNQPQHF
v_gene: TRBV5-1; j_gene: TRBJ2-1; abundance: NA; d_gene: TRBD2; CDR3nt: TGCGCCAGCAGCATTGGGGGGGAGTACAATGAGCAGTTCTTC; CDR3aa: CASSIGGEYNEQFF
v_gene: TRBV6-4; j_gene: TRBJ2-1; abundance: NA; d_gene: TRBD2; CDR3nt: TGTGCCAGCAGTGTTTCAAGCGGGGAAGGCAATGAGCAGTTCTTC; CDR3aa: CASSVSSGEGNEQFF
v_gene: TRBV4-1; j_gene: TRBJ1-6; abundance: NA; d_gene: TRBD1; CDR3nt: TGCGCCAGCAGCCAGATAGGACAGGGAAAGCATTCACCCCTCCACTTT; CDR3aa: CASSQIGQGKHSPLHF
v_gene: TRBV14; j_gene: TRBJ2-7; abundance: once; d_gene: NA; CDR3nt: TGTGCCAGCAGCCAACTGACAGGGCCCCTCCGGGGGGAGCAGTACTTC; CDR3aa: CASSQLTGPLRGEQYF
v_gene: TRBV2; j_gene: TRBJ2-3; abundance: NA; d_gene: NA; CDR3nt: TGTGCCAGCCGGGAGTTTGTCACAGATACGCAGTATTTT; CDR3aa: CASREFVTDTQYF
v_gene: TRBV29-1; j_gene: TRBJ1-3; abundance: NA; d_gene: NA; CDR3nt: TGCAGCGTGGGAGGGGAAAACACCATATATTTT; CDR3aa: CSVGGENTIYF
v_gene: TRBV5-5; j_gene: TRBJ2-1; abundance: NA; d_gene: NA; CDR3nt: TGTGCCAGCAGCTTGCGGGTACAGGGAACGGTCAATGAGCAGTTCTTC; CDR3aa: CASSLRVQGTVNEQFF
v_gene: TRBV19; j_gene: TRBJ1-5; abundance: NA; d_gene: NA; CDR3nt: TGTGCCAGTAGTATAGATTTTGGGCAGGGGTTCAATCAGCCCCAGCATTTT; CDR3aa: CASSIDFGQGFNQPQHF